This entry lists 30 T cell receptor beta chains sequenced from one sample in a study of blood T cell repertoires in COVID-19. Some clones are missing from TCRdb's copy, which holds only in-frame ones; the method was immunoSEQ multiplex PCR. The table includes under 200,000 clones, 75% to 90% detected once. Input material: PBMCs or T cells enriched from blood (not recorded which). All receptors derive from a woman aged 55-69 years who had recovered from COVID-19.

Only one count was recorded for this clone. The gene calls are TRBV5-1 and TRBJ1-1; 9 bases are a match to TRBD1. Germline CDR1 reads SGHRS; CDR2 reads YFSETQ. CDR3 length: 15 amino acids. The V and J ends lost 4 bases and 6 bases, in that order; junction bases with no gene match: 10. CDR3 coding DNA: TGCGCCAGCAGCGTCCGAGGGACAGGGTTGGCTGAAGCTTTCTTT. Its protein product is CASSVRGTGLAEAFF.

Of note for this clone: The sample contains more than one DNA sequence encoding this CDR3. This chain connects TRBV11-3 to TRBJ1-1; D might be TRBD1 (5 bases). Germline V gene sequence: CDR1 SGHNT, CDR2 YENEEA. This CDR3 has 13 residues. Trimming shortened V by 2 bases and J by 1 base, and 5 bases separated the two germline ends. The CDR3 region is CASSLRGNTEAFF. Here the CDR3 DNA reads TGTGCCAGCAGCTTAAGGGGGAACACTGAAGCTTTCTTT.

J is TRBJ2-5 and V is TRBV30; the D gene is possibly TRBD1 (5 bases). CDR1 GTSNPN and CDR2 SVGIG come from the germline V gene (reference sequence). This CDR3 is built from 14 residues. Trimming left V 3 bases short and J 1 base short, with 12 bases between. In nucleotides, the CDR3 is TGTGCCTGGAGCCCCGACAGAAGCCAAGAGACCCAGTACTTC. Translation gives CAWSPDRSQETQYF.

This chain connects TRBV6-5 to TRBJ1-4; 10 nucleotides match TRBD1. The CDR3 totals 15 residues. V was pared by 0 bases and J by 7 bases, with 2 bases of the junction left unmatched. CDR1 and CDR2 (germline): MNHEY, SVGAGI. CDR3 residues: CASSYSTGGFEKLFF. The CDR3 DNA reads TGTGCCAGCAGTTACTCGACAGGGGGCTTTGAAAAACTGTTTTTT.

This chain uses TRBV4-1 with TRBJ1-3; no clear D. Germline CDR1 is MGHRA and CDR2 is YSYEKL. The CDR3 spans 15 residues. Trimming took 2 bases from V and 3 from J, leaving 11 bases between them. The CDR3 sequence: CASSQIQQVGNTIYF. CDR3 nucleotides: TGCGCCAGCAGCCAAATCCAGCAGGTTGGAAACACCATATATTTT.

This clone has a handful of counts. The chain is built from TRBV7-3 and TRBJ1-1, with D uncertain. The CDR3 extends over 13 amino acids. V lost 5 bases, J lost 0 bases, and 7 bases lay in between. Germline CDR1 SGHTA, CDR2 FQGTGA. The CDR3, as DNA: TGTGCCAGCAGCCTCTCAGTGAACACTGAAGCTTTCTTT. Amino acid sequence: CASSLSVNTEAFF.

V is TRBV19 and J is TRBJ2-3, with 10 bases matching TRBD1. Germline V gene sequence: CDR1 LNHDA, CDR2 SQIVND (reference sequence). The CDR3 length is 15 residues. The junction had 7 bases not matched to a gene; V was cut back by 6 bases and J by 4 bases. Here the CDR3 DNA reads TGTGCCAGTAGATTCCGGGACAGGGGCTCAGATACGCAGTATTTT. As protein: CASRFRDRGSDTQYF.

The CDR3 nucleotides are TGTGCCAGCAGTTCCCGGCTCCGACAGGCCGGGGAGCTGTTTTTT. It yields the protein CASSSRLRQAGELFF. The gene calls are TRBV6-5 and TRBJ2-2, with D perhaps matching TRBD1 (6 bases). Germline CDR1 MNHEY, CDR2 SVGAGI. V shed 4 bases and J shed 6 bases, with 15 bases lying between them. The length of the CDR3 is 15 residues.

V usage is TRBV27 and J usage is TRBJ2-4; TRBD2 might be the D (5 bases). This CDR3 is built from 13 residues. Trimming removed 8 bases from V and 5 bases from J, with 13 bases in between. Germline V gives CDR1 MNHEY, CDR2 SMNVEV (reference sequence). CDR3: CASAHLGENIQYF. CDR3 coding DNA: TGTGCCAGCGCCCATCTGGGAGAAAACATTCAGTACTTC.

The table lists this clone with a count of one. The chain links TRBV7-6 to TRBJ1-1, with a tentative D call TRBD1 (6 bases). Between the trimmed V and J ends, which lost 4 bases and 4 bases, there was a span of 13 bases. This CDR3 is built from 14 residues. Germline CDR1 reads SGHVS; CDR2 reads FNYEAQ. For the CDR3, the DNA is TGTGCCAGCAGCTCACAGGGATCAGGCACTGAAGCTTTCTTT. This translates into CASSSQGSGTEAFF.

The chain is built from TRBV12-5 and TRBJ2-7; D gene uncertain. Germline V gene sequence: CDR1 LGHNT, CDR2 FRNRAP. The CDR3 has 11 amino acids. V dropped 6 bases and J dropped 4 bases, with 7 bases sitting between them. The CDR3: CASGRNYEQYF. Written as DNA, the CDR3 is TGTGCTAGTGGCAGGAATTACGAGCAGTACTTC.

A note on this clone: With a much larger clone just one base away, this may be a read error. The DNA for the CDR3 is TGTGCCAGCAGCCGGGCCCCGAACACTGAAGCTTTCTTT. Its protein is CASSRAPNTEAFF. The J gene is TRBJ1-1, the V gene TRBV6-2 or TRBV6-3; no clear D gene. CDR1 and CDR2 from the germline V gene are MNHEY and SVGEGT. CDR3 length: 13 amino acids. V shed 6 bases and J shed 1 base, with 9 bases lying between them.

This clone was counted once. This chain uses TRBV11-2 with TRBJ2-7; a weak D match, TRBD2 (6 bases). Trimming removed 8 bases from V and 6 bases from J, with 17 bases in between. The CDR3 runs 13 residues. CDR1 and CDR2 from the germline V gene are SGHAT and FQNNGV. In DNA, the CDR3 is TGTGCCAGCTCCTTGGGGCGGGGCGGCGAGCAGTACTTC. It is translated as CASSLGRGGEQYF.

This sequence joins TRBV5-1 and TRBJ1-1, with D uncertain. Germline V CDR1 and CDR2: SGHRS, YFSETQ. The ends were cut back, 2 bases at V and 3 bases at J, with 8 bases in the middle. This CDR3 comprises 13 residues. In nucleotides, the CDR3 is TGCGCCAGCAGCTTACCGAGGGACACTGAAGCTTTCTTT. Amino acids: CASSLPRDTEAFF.

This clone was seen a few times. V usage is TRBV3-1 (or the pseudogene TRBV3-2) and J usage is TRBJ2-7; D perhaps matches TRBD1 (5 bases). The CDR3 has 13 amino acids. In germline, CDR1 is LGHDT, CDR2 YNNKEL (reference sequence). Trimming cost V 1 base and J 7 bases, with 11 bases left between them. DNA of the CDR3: TGTGCCAGCAGCCAAGCCAGGGTAGAAGAGCAGTACTTC. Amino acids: CASSQARVEEQYF.

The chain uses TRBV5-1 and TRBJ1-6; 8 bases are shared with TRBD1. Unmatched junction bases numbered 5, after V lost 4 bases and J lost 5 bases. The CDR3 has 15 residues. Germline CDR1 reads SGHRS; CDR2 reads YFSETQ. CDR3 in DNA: TGCGCCAGCAGCGGAAGACAGGGGAATAATTCACCCCTCCACTTT. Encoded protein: CASSGRQGNNSPLHF.

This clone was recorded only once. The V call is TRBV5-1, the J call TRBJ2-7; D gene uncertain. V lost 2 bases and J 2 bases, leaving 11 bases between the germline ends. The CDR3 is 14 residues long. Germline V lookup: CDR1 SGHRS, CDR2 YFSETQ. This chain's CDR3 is CASSFLTKTYEQYF. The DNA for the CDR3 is TGCGCCAGCAGCTTTCTCACAAAAACCTACGAGCAGTACTTC.

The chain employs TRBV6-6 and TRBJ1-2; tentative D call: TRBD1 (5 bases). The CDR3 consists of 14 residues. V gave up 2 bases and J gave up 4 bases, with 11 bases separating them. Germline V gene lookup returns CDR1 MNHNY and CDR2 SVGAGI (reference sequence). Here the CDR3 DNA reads TGTGCCAGCAGTTACCAAGGGGCAGTCTATGGCTACACCTTC. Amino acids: CASSYQGAVYGYTF.

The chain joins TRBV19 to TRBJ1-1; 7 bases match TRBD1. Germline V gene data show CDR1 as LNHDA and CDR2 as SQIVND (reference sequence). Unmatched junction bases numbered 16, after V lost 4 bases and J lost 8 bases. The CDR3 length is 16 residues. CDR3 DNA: TGTGCCAGTAGTACCCTAACGGGACAGACTAGTCCCGAAGCTTTCTTT. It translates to CASSTLTGQTSPEAFF.

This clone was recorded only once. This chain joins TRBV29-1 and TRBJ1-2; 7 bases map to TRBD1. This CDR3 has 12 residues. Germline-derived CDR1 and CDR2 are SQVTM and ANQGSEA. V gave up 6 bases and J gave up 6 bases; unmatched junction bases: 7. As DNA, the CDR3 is TGCAGCGTGGAGACAGGGAACGATGGCTACACCTTC. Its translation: CSVETGNDGYTF.

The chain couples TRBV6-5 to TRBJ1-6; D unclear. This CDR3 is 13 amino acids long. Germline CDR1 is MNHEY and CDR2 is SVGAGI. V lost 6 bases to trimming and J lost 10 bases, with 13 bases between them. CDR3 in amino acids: CASRADGASPLHF. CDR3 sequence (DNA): TGTGCCAGCAGAGCAGACGGAGCCTCACCCCTCCACTTT.

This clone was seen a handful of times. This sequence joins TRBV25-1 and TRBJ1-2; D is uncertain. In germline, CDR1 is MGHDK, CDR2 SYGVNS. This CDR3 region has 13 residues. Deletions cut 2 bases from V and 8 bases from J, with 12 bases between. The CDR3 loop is CASSEGRVGGYTF. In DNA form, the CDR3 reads TGTGCCAGCAGTGAAGGGAGGGTTGGCGGCTACACCTTC.

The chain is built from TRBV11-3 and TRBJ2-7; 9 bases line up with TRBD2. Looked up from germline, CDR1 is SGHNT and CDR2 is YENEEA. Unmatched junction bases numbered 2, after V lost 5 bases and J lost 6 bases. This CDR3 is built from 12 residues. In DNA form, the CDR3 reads TGTGCCAGCAGCGGCGGGGGGGCCGAGCAGTACTTC. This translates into CASSGGGAEQYF.

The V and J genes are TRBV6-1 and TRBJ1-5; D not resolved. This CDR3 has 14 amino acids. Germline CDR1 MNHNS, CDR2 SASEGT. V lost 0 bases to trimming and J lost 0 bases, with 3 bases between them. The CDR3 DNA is TGTGCCAGCAGTGAAGCCTTTAGCAATCAGCCCCAGCATTTT. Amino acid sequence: CASSEAFSNQPQHF.

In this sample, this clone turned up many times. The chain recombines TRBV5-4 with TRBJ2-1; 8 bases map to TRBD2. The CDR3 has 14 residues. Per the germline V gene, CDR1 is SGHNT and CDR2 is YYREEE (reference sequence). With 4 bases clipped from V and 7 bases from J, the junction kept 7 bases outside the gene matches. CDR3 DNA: TGTGCCAGCAGCCAGGACCGGGAGGGGAATGAGCAGTTCTTC. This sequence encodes CASSQDREGNEQFF.

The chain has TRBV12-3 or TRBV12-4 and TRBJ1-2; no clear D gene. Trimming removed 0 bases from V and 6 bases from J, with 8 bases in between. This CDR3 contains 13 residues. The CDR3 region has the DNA TGTGCCAGCAGTTTAGCCGGGAAGCATGGCTACACCTTC. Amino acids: CASSLAGKHGYTF.

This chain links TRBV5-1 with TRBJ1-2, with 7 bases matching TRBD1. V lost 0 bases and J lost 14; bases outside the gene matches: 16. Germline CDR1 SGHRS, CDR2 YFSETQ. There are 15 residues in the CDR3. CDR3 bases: TGCGCCAGCAGCTTGGTACTAGACAGGGCCGCTTTGAAAACCTTC. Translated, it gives CASSLVLDRAALKTF.

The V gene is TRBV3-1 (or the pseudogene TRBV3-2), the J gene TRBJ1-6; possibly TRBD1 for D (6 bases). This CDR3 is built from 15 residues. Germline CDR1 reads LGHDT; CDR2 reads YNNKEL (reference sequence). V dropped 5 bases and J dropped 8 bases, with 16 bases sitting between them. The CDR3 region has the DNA TGTGCCAGCAGCGCCCGGGACATTCGGCATTCACCCCTCCACTTT. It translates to CASSARDIRHSPLHF.

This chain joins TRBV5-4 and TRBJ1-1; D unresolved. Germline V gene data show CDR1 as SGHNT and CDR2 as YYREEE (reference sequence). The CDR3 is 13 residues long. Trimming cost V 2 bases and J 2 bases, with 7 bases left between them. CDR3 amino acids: CASSFRGNTEAFF. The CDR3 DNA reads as TGTGCCAGCAGCTTTCGGGGAAACACTGAAGCTTTCTTT. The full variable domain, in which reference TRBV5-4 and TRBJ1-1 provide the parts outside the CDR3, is ETGVTQSPTHLIKTRGQQVTLRCSSQSGHNTVSWYQQALGQGPQFIFQYYREEENGRGNFPPRFSGLQFPNYSSELNVNALELDDSALYLCASSFRGNTEAFFGQGTRLTVV.

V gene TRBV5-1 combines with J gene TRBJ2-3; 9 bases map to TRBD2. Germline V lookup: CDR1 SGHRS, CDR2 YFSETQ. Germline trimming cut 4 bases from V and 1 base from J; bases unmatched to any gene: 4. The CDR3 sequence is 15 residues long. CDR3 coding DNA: TGCGCCAGCAGCGCACAGCGGGGGGGCACAGATACGCAGTATTTT. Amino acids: CASSAQRGGTDTQYF.